A single sample gave rise to the 14 T cell receptor beta chains below, sequenced in a study of blood T cell repertoires in COVID-19. TCRdb's table, derived via immunoSEQ multiplex PCR, lists solely in-frame clones and lacks some. The table includes roughly 300,000 clones, about 82% detected once. Sequencing input: peripheral blood. These receptors originate from a human donor in a cohort sampled during active COVID-19.

The chain uses TRBV9 and TRBJ1-4; D unclear. Looked up from germline, CDR1 is SGDLS and CDR2 is YYNGEE. The CDR3 has 15 residues. V was clipped by 0 bases and J by 2 bases, with 8 bases between them. CDR3 amino acids: CASSVETGTNEKLFF. The CDR3 coding sequence is TGTGCCAGCAGCGTAGAAACGGGTACTAATGAAAAACTGTTTTTT.

V is TRBV30 and J is TRBJ1-6; tentative D call: TRBD1 (5 bases). Germline V gene sequence: CDR1 GTSNPN, CDR2 SVGIG (reference sequence). The CDR3 runs to 14 residues. V was clipped by 5 bases and J by 0 bases, with 8 bases between them. CDR3 DNA sequence: TGTGCCTGGTCGGGGGTCTCCTATAATTCACCCCTCCACTTT. Protein: CAWSGVSYNSPLHF. Variable domain in full (rest from reference TRBV30 and TRBJ1-6): SQTIHQWPATLVQPVGSPLSLECTVEGTSNPNLYWYRQAAGRGLQLLFYSVGIGQISSEVPQNLSASRPQDRQFILSSKKLLLSDSGFYLCAWSGVSYNSPLHFGNGTRLTVT.

The rearrangement uses TRBV18 and TRBJ2-4; 8 bases match TRBD1. The V segment lost 3 bases and the J segment 1 base; nucleotides outside the gene matches: 14. Germline V CDR1 and CDR2: KGHSH, LQKENI. The CDR3 loop spans 19 amino acids. CDR3 amino acids: CASSPSGTGENFAKNIQYF. The DNA for the CDR3 is TGTGCCAGCTCACCCTCCGGGACAGGCGAGAATTTTGCCAAAAACATTCAGTACTTC.

The chain combines TRBV6-1 with TRBJ1-5; D is undetermined. Trimming stripped 1 base from V and 5 bases from J, with 6 bases between. From germline, CDR1 is MNHNS and CDR2 SASEGT. The CDR3 is made up of 13 amino acids. The CDR3 region has the DNA TGTGCCAGCAGTGAAGTGTTCGATCAGCCCCAGCATTTT. Translation gives CASSEVFDQPQHF.

This clone was detected a few times. The chain recombines TRBV6-5 with TRBJ1-6, with TRBD1 as a possible D gene (5 bases). In germline, CDR1 is MNHEY, CDR2 SVGAGI. Trimming shortened V by 0 bases and J by 8 bases, and 14 bases separated the two germline ends. The CDR3 has 16 amino acids. Here the CDR3 reads CASSYSFQGSYSPLHF. The CDR3 DNA sequence: TGTGCCAGCAGTTACTCGTTCCAGGGCTCTTATTCACCCCTCCACTTT.

The rearrangement joins TRBV6-1 to TRBJ1-2; 9 bases fit TRBD1. CDR1 and CDR2 from the germline V gene are MNHNS and SASEGT. The CDR3 is 14 amino acids. V trimming: 0 bases; J trimming: 8 bases; junction bases outside the gene matches: 4. The chain's CDR3 is CASSEAETGGGYTF. DNA for the CDR3: TGTGCCAGCAGTGAAGCGGAGACAGGGGGGGGCTACACCTTC.

The chain is built from TRBV28 and TRBJ2-7, with D uncertain. V was cut by 4 bases and J by 0 bases, with 13 bases left in between. CDR3 length equals 15 residues. CDR1 and CDR2 from the germline V gene are MDHEN and SYDVKM. CDR3 sequence (DNA): TGTGCCAGCAGTTCTCATCACTCTTCCTCCTACGAGCAGTACTTC. Its protein product is CASSSHHSSSYEQYF.

This clone was picked up a small number of times. This chain uses TRBV3-1 (or the pseudogene TRBV3-2) with TRBJ1-1, with D tentatively TRBD1 (5 bases). CDR1 and CDR2 from the germline V gene are LGHDT and YNNKEL (reference sequence). The CDR3 loop spans 11 amino acids. The CDR3 sequence is CAVWGDTEAFF. In DNA, the CDR3 is TGTGCTGTGTGGGGCGATACTGAAGCTTTCTTT.

The chain couples TRBV4-1 to TRBJ1-1; 7 nucleotides agree with TRBD1. The germline CDR1 and CDR2 sequences are MGHRA and YSYEKL. CDR3 size: 15 residues. After removal of 4 bases from V and 3 bases from J, the junction contained 8 bases not matched to a gene. The CDR3 sequence: CASSRIDRADTEAFF. The CDR3 DNA sequence: TGCGCCAGCAGCCGAATTGACAGGGCAGACACTGAAGCTTTCTTT.

V usage is TRBV6-5 and J usage is TRBJ1-1; D perhaps matches TRBD1 (6 bases). This CDR3 has 15 amino acids. Germline values: CDR1 MNHEY, CDR2 SVGAGI. V was cut by 1 base and J by 7 bases, with 16 bases left in between. CDR3 residues: CASSYFGQGQNEAFF. The CDR3 bases are TGTGCCAGCAGTTACTTTGGTCAGGGGCAGAATGAAGCTTTCTTT.

In this sample, this clone turned up a few times. This chain joins TRBV12-3 or TRBV12-4 and TRBJ2-7; D may be TRBD1 (5 bases). This CDR3 has 13 amino acids. V was pared by 2 bases and J by 2 bases, with 7 bases between. The CDR3 sequence is CASSLKTAYEQYF. The CDR3 bases are TGTGCCAGCAGTTTAAAGACAGCCTACGAGCAGTACTTC.

The gene calls are TRBV24-1 and TRBJ2-7; D call uncertain. Trimming took off 2 bases at V and 6 bases at J, with 7 bases between the two ends. In germline, CDR1 is KGHDR, CDR2 SFDVKD. This CDR3 contains 12 residues. The CDR3 is CATSDYGGEQYF. The CDR3 bases are TGTGCCACCAGTGATTATGGCGGCGAGCAGTACTTC.

This clone came up once. This sequence joins TRBV6-5 and TRBJ2-7; D possibly corresponds to TRBD2 (5 bases). This CDR3 has 15 residues. V was pared by 4 bases and J by 6 bases, with 19 bases between. Germline loops: CDR1 MNHEY, CDR2 SVGAGI. CDR3 nucleotide sequence: TGTGCCAGCAGTTCCAAGACCCTGGGGAGTGTCGAGCAGTACTTC. It specifies CASSSKTLGSVEQYF.

The chain joins TRBV12-3 or TRBV12-4 to TRBJ1-4; D is unclear. V lost 5 bases and J lost 5, with 9 bases in between. The CDR3 is made up of 13 amino acids. The CDR3 DNA follows: TGTGCCAGCAGTCCAGCGTGGAATGAAAAACTGTTTTTT. Translation: CASSPAWNEKLFF.